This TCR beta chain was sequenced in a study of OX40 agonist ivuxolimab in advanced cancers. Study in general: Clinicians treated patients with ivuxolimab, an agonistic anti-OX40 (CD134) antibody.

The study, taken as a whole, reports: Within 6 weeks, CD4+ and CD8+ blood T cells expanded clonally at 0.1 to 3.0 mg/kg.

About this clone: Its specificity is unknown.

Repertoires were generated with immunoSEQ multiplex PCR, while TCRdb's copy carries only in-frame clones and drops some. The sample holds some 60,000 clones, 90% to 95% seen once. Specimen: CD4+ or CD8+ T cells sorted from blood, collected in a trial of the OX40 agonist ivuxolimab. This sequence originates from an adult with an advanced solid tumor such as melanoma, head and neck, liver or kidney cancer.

CDR3 DNA: TGCGCCAGCGAGCCACTGGCGATGGGTCCACCGTACGAGCAGTACTTC. Translated, it gives CASEPLAMGPPYEQYF. The chain couples TRBV10-1 to TRBJ2-7; D remains unclear. Trimming left V 8 bases short and J 4 bases short, with 24 bases between. Per the germline V gene, CDR1 is WNHNN and CDR2 is SYGVQD (reference sequence). CDR3 length: 16 amino acids.